This T cell receptor (beta chain) is from a study of T cells in Graves' hyperthyroidism and ophthalmopathy. Patients were excluded because of uncontrolled infection, other autoimmune disease, pregnancy or lactation. RNA transcripts gave rise to amplified TCR beta CDR3 regions. First-round RT-PCR of the TCR CDR3 relied on the HTBI primer set. TCRdb used MiXCR to reprocess the multiplex PCR reads, holding one entry per CDR3 protein. Counted here are hundreds of thousands of distinct CDR3 sequences, around 39% occurring once; the ten biggest clones make up approximately 8.7%. This sequence was found in a man younger than 35 with Graves' hyperthyroidism. Sequencing was done on a sample of blood.

The CDR3 DNA sequence: TGCGCCAGCAGCCAGATCGGGCCGACCTACGAGCAGTACTTC. This translates into CASSQIGPTYEQYF. The V call is TRBV4-1, the J call TRBJ2-7, with D uncertain. CDR1 MGHRA and CDR2 YSYEKL come from the germline V gene. The germline V and J ends were trimmed by 3 bases and 2 bases, with 11 bases remaining between them. CDR3 length: 14 residues.